This is a list of T cell receptor beta chains from one sample in a study of T cell responses to AZD1222 COVID-19 vaccine. Data came from immunoSEQ multiplex PCR; TCRdb stores just in-frame clones and leaves some out. Found here are about 110,000 clones, approximately 94% of them singletons; the top ten hold about 3%. The sample consisted of peripheral blood, taken 28 days after the second AZD1222 dose. The receptors were sampled from an adult who received the AZD1222 COVID-19 vaccine. The CDR3 runs from the conserved cysteine through the conserved F or W. The D gene is left open where the match is weak. Clone size is not always given. Where it is, it says once, few, many or a class for expanded clones.

J: TRBJ1-2; V: TRBV4-1; D: TRBD1; length: 14; size: -; DNA: TGCGCCAGCAGCAGAACAGGGGATAGGTATGGCTACACCTTC; CDR3: CASSRTGDRYGYTF
J: TRBJ1-2; V: TRBV2; D: -; length: 13; size: -; DNA: TGTGCCAGCAGTGAGCCTCCCCAGTATGGCTACACCTTC; CDR3: CASSEPPQYGYTF
J: TRBJ2-5; V: TRBV3-1/TRBV3-2; D: TRBD2; length: 15; size: once; DNA: TGTGCCAGCAGTCCCACTAGCGGGGGAGGGGAGACCCAGTACTTC; CDR3: CASSPTSGGGETQYF
J: TRBJ1-1; V: TRBV19; D: -; length: 14; size: -; DNA: TGTGCCAGTAGTATAAAGATGGTGAACACTGAAGCTTTCTTT; CDR3: CASSIKMVNTEAFF
J: TRBJ2-3; V: TRBV30; D: -; length: 10; size: -; DNA: TGTGCCTGGAGAAGGGAAACGCAGTATTTT; CDR3: CAWRRETQYF
J: TRBJ2-7; V: TRBV19; D: TRBD1; length: 16; size: -; DNA: TGTGCCAGTAGTACTCCGACAGGGGTAGCGATCTACGAGCAGTACTTC; CDR3: CASSTPTGVAIYEQYF
J: TRBJ1-2; V: TRBV2; D: TRBD1; length: 12; size: -; DNA: TGTGCCAGCAGAAAGGGACAGGGAGGCTACACCTTC; CDR3: CASRKGQGGYTF
J: TRBJ1-1; V: TRBV18; D: -; length: 14; size: -; DNA: TGTGCCAGCTCACCATGGACAGTGAACACTGAAGCTTTCTTT; CDR3: CASSPWTVNTEAFF
J: TRBJ1-3; V: TRBV7-9; D: -; length: 16; size: -; DNA: TGTGCCAGCAGCTTAGTAGGCGAAATTTCTGGAAACACCATATATTTT; CDR3: CASSLVGEISGNTIYF
J: TRBJ2-5; V: TRBV19; D: -; length: 16; size: -; DNA: TGTGCCAGTAGTATATCGGCAGGAAGGCCGAAAGAGACCCAGTACTTC; CDR3: CASSISAGRPKETQYF
J: TRBJ2-7; V: TRBV27; D: TRBD2; length: 14; size: -; DNA: TGTGCCAGCACTCCTAGCGGGACTGGGGTCGAGCAGTACTTC; CDR3: CASTPSGTGVEQYF
J: TRBJ1-6; V: TRBV9; D: -; length: 15; size: -; DNA: TGTGCCAGCAGCGTAGCAGACGGTTTTAATTCACCCCTCCACTTT; CDR3: CASSVADGFNSPLHF
J: TRBJ2-1; V: TRBV13; D: -; length: 14; size: -; DNA: TGTGCCAGCAGCTCCTATCGACCGTCCAATGAGCAGTTCTTC; CDR3: CASSSYRPSNEQFF
J: TRBJ2-1; V: TRBV27; D: -; length: 14; size: -; DNA: TGTGCCAGCAGTTTTTTGGACCCAACCCATGAGCAGTTCTTC; CDR3: CASSFLDPTHEQFF
J: TRBJ2-1; V: TRBV5-4; D: TRBD1; length: 16; size: -; DNA: TGTGCCAGCAGCGCCCGGACAGGGGTTCTTAACAATGAGCAGTTCTTC; CDR3: CASSARTGVLNNEQFF
J: TRBJ2-1; V: TRBV27; D: -; length: 19; size: -; DNA: TGTGCCAGCAGTCCCCGGACGGTTACCGGGACTCTGGGTCAGAATGAGCAGTTCTTC; CDR3: CASSPRTVTGTLGQNEQFF
J: TRBJ2-1; V: TRBV19; D: -; length: 13; size: -; DNA: TGTGCCAGTAGTATAGGGACACGTACTGAGCAGTTCTTC; CDR3: CASSIGTRTEQFF
J: TRBJ2-7; V: TRBV6-5; D: -; length: 15; size: -; DNA: TGTGCCAGCAGTTCCCGTTATAGTGCGGGCGGAGAAAGGTACTTC; CDR3: CASSSRYSAGGERYF
J: TRBJ2-1; V: TRBV5-1; D: TRBD1; length: 14; size: -; DNA: TGCGCCAGCAGTCAAGGACAGGGCTACAATGAGCAGTTCTTC; CDR3: CASSQGQGYNEQFF
J: TRBJ1-1; V: TRBV5-6; D: -; length: 14; size: -; DNA: TGTGCCAGCAGCTTCGGCATAACGAACACTGAAGCTTTCTTT; CDR3: CASSFGITNTEAFF
J: TRBJ2-7; V: TRBV30; D: -; length: 12; size: -; DNA: TGTGCCTGGAGCCTGGGGACTGGTGAGCAGTACTTC; CDR3: CAWSLGTGEQYF
J: TRBJ1-1; V: TRBV6-5; D: -; length: 15; size: -; DNA: TGTGCCAGCAGTTACTCTCGGGGGGCATACACTGAAGCTTTCTTT; CDR3: CASSYSRGAYTEAFF
J: TRBJ1-4; V: TRBV4-1; D: -; length: 13; size: -; DNA: TGCGCCAGCAGCCGATCGGTCGCGGACAAACTGTTTTTT; CDR3: CASSRSVADKLFF
J: TRBJ1-5; V: TRBV27; D: -; length: 13; size: -; DNA: TGTGCCAGCAGCATGGACAGAAATCAGCCCCAGCATTTT; CDR3: CASSMDRNQPQHF
J: TRBJ1-1; V: TRBV10-1; D: -; length: 14; size: -; DNA: TGCGCCAGCAGTGGGCAGAGATCGAACACTGAAGCTTTCTTT; CDR3: CASSGQRSNTEAFF
J: TRBJ1-1; V: TRBV7-8; D: -; length: 15; size: -; DNA: TGTGCCAGCAGCTTAGTAAGCTTGGACAGCGCAGAAGCTTTCTTT; CDR3: CASSLVSLDSAEAFF
J: TRBJ1-2; V: TRBV7-9; D: -; length: 12; size: -; DNA: TGTGCCAGCAGCACGATTCTCTATGGCTACACCTTC; CDR3: CASSTILYGYTF
J: TRBJ2-3; V: TRBV7-7; D: -; length: 16; size: -; DNA: TGTGCCAGCAGTAAATTAGGGGGGGGCCCGGGAGATACGCAGTATTTT; CDR3: CASSKLGGGPGDTQYF
J: TRBJ1-1; V: TRBV4-1; D: TRBD1; length: 13; size: -; DNA: TGCGCCAGCAGCCAACGGGACAGCGCTGAAGCTTTCTTT; CDR3: CASSQRDSAEAFF
J: TRBJ1-4; V: TRBV21-1; D: -; length: 12; size: -; DNA: TGTGCCAGCAGCAAAGACACGGGATTGTCGTTTTTT; CDR3: CASSKDTGLSFF
J: TRBJ1-5; V: TRBV19; D: -; length: 14; size: -; DNA: TGTGCCAGTAAGGAGGGTGAGGTCAATCAGCCCCAGCATTTT; CDR3: CASKEGEVNQPQHF
J: TRBJ1-2; V: TRBV28; D: -; length: 13; size: -; DNA: TGTGCCAGCAGACAGCAGATTAACTATGGCTACACCTTC; CDR3: CASRQQINYGYTF
J: TRBJ1-1; V: TRBV7-9; D: -; length: 14; size: -; DNA: TGTGCCAGCAGCTTAGGTCTCACAAACACTGAAGCTTTCTTT; CDR3: CASSLGLTNTEAFF
J: TRBJ1-2; V: TRBV18; D: -; length: 16; size: -; DNA: TGTGCCAGCTCACCAACGTCATCGGCGGGGGGGTATGGCTACACCTTC; CDR3: CASSPTSSAGGYGYTF
J: TRBJ2-7; V: TRBV5-8; D: -; length: 12; size: -; DNA: TGTGCCAGCAGTAGCCAATTCCACGAGCAGTACTTC; CDR3: CASSSQFHEQYF
J: TRBJ2-7; V: TRBV11-2; D: -; length: 15; size: -; DNA: TGTGCCAGCAGCTTAGTCGGGGCGGCGAATTACGAGCAGTACTTC; CDR3: CASSLVGAANYEQYF
J: TRBJ2-1; V: TRBV6-5; D: -; length: 15; size: -; DNA: TGTGCCAGCAGCAATAGAGCCAGCTCCTACAATGAGCAGTTCTTC; CDR3: CASSNRASSYNEQFF